The source of this TCR beta chain is a study of cytomegalovirus exposure and HLA in healthy donors (dated by TCRdb to the late 2010s). In terms of the full investigation: In an earlier analysis of roughly 590 of the donors, roughly 300 Gb of sequence data and 100 million or so unique TCR beta sequences from about 179 million T cells were reported. The number of typed donors differed by locus: about 620-640 for A, B, C, DRB1 and DQB1; some 500 for DQA1; 606 for DPA1; and about 470 for DPB1. Every discovery cohort repertoire had been produced on one sequencing platform. The study combined high-throughput TCR immunosequencing, statistical association of individual TCRs with disease status, and machine learning to predict cytomegalovirus infection status. The aim of the study was to test whether cataloging public T cell receptors could identify signatures of past pathogen exposure. Along with the roughly 700-subject first cohort, a separate validation cohort of over a hundred different subjects was used. Donor age, sex, ethnicity and CMV serostatus were compiled together with the repertoire data. A later analysis re-analyzed previously published TCR beta repertoires from approximately 700 donors and added high-resolution HLA genotyping to study TCR occurrence patterns. On average, roughly 240,000 unique TCR beta nucleotide sequences were sequenced per donor among a few hundred genotyped donors of the cohort, with 15% to 20% of those sequences being non-productive. In an earlier analysis of roughly 580 of the donors, high-throughput TCR beta sequencing was used to judge whether each TCR beta V gene segment behaved as functional or pseudogenic. An early release covering roughly 640 HLA-typed donors comprised about 300 gigabases of sequencing data and 65 million to 100 million unique TCR sequences. HLA typing included class I and class II loci at four-digit resolution. Among the roughly 400 genotyped donors, about 85% belonged to the genetic ancestry cluster associated with self-reported Caucasian donors. Using immunosequencing, the study profiled T cell repertoires from 666 subjects and related those repertoires to cytomegalovirus serostatus. The later analysis used no new phenotypic data to find candidate immune exposures, relying instead on TCR beta sequences and their occurrence across donors. Genome-wide SNP genotypes for about three fifths of the roughly 700 donors were used in a later genetic analysis, which treated that subset as a discovery cohort. Roughly 5 DR-DQ haplotypes were handled as single units for association and clustering because linkage in the cohort was strong. Study-wide conclusions, independent of this receptor: According to a later analysis, parvovirus B19, influenza, CMV and Epstein-Barr virus appeared linked to several top co-occurrence clusters. CMV serostatus was the only immune exposure information available for the cohort. Correlated functional status among segregating V segments might be attributable to linkage disequilibrium, but an unknown experimental factor could not be ruled out. The classifier was reported to diagnose cytomegalovirus status with high specificity and sensitivity in both the original cohort and the validation cohort. V-gene and J-gene trimming of TCR beta chains was associated with a missense DCLRE1C variant in a later genetic analysis, and the association was replicated in an independent cohort. Sequencing depth was assumed to be roughly uniform across donors in the presence/absence analyses, though that assumption may not hold. A group of highly shared sequence variants was considered likely to be a technical artifact of the sequencing pipeline. Most CMV-associated TCR beta chains appeared to be HLA-restricted in a later analysis, and the HLA associations seemed to be driven largely by CMV exposure. A total of about 150 TCR beta chains were listed by the study as associated with cytomegalovirus. In an earlier analysis of roughly 560 of the donors, most TCR beta V segments were observed in productive rearrangements about 90% or about 30% of the time, broadly matching IMGT annotations. At a false discovery rate of 0.05, a later analysis linked 16,951 TCR beta sequences to specific HLA alleles. This cohort had only TCR beta chains sequenced, and the lack of alpha or paired-chain data limited which features could be detected. When HLA alleles, especially DR and DQ, strongly co-occurred, attributing TCR associations to individual alleles was difficult. In a later analysis, HLA-associated TCR beta chains showed more clonal expansion and lower generation probabilities than non-associated chains that were equally common. A further reported finding was that TCR beta sequences accurately predicted the HLA-A and HLA-B alleles for most subjects in the first cohort. Because the 87-base-pair reads could not distinguish some IMGT-functional V segments, including TRBV6-2 and TRBV6-3, those segments were excluded. In a later analysis, the rate of TCR association differed among HLA loci, with DRB1 alleles having the most associated TCRs and HLA-C alleles having the fewest. Because some donors lacked HLA typing at each locus, the association tests relied only on the typed subset. Because counts were too low, 15 to 20 rarely observed V segments, including chromosome 9 orphons, were excluded from the earlier analysis of about 500 of the donors. Three of the identified cytomegalovirus-associated TCR beta chains were confirmed in vitro to be specific for cytomegalovirus antigens. Across donors, most TCR sequences were observed very rarely, whereas some public TCRs were present in many individuals. It was suggested by the authors that the approach could potentially be generalized to other disease states and immunological phenotypes. In a later genetic analysis, fewer N-insertions in productive TCRs were reported among donors in an Asian-associated ancestry cluster than the roughly 700-donor mean.

Library preparation was by the immunoSEQ multiplex PCR assay. For the multiplex PCR, a mixture combining 60 forward primers for TCR Vbeta segments and 13 reverse primers for TCR Jbeta segments was used. The CDR3 region of rearranged TCR beta genes was amplified from genomic DNA with a multiplex PCR assay. On the Illumina HiSeq System, the amplified TCR beta libraries were sequenced as 87-base-pair reads. The authors' analysis ran thus. In a later analysis, some 80 million unique TCR beta chains were counted across the roughly 670 repertoires, and roughly 9.9 million of these chains were shared by at least two donors. A nearest-neighbor algorithm error-corrected the raw reads and collapsed the reads into unique sequences, merging closely related sequences to remove PCR and sequencing errors. V, D and J gene segments were assigned by aligning CDR3 sequences to IMGT reference sequences. For a sequence to be retained, a match of at least six nucleotides to both a V gene segment and a J gene segment was required. A rearrangement counted as productive if the CDR3 had no stop codons and remained in frame with V and J, and every other rearrangement counted as non-productive. CDR3 was defined according to IMGT convention as the region running from the second conserved V-encoded cysteine to the conserved J-encoded phenylalanine. The earlier analysis of 587 of the donors excluded sequences that lacked an unambiguous match to a single V gene segment. An earlier analysis of a few hundred of the donors called V segments functional above 56.7% productive rearrangements and segregating when the between-donor standard deviation exceeded 5%. To diagnose cytomegalovirus status from the catalog of TCR beta chain sequences, a statistical classification framework was built. In a later analysis, TCR nucleotide sequences were compared against IMGT/GENE-DB human TR gene sequences so that V and J genes could be assigned. Using the TCRdist pipeline, a later analysis assigned CDR3 sequences along with most-parsimonious VDJ recombination scenarios. A later analysis defined each TCR beta chain by its CDR3 amino acid sequence plus V-gene family, and excluded reads lacking a unique V-gene family. A later analysis removed 592 highly shared, low-generation-probability nucleotide sequences to deal with suspected cross-contamination and a sequencing artifact. In a later analysis, a clonal expansion index was calculated for each public chain from normalized within-repertoire ranks of inferred template counts. A later analysis computed generation probabilities with a VDJ recombination model fitted to out-of-frame rearrangements, and checked the results against IGoR. In a later analysis, TCR-TCR, TCR-HLA and TCR-CMV co-occurrence was scored with hypergeometric tests, and a repertoire-size bias correction was applied to TCR pairs. In a later analysis, false discovery rates were estimated by permuting HLA or CMV assignments 20 times. In a later analysis, co-occurring TCRs were grouped with DBSCAN, and TCRdist sequence similarity was added when clustering was performed within HLA-allele-positive subsets. Co-occurrence clustering excluded repertoires with fewer than 30,000 or more than 120,000 public chains, plus five with anomalous nucleotide sharing. This is the immuneACCESS table as TCRdb keeps it, with only in-frame sequences that have V and J called. A part of the clones is gone; compared with another copy, unresolved V genes explain less than half, and the rest is unexplained. D and trimming come from the DNA, and the V and J calls and clone size come from that table. The sample table shows 170,000 or so clones, and around 80% are seen once. The ten largest clones represent 1% of the sample.

As to this clone: No cognate antigen has been identified for it. Per-nucleotide qualities are absent, and no much larger clonotype sits a single base away.

The cohort comprised around 700 healthy bone marrow donors. At the time of sampling, every cohort member was nominally healthy, though immune exposures that went unrecorded were likely present. The donor tested CMV seropositive and was one of the 289 seropositive cohort members. A peripheral blood sample was provided by each donor, and peripheral blood mononuclear cells were used for TCR beta sequencing. The Qiagen DNeasy Blood Extraction Kit was used to extract genomic DNA from the blood cell samples. From the cysteine through the phenylalanine, the CDR3 covers 14 amino acids. CDR3 DNA is the only sequence kept; it has 42 bases, read in frame from the first base. As encoded in the germline V gene, CDR1 is SGDLS while CDR2 is YYNGEE. The V and J ends are trimmed by 3 bases and 3 bases, leaving 12 bases between them.

The sample consisted of PBMCs. This chain is built from TRBV9 and TRBJ1-2; D gene: possibly TRBD1, on 6 matching bases. This receptor was identified in a woman aged 50 to 65 in good health and CMV-seropositive. The CDR3 reads CASSAGQFDYGYTF. The nucleotide sequence is TGTGCCAGCAGCGCCGGACAGTTTGACTATGGCTACACCTTC.